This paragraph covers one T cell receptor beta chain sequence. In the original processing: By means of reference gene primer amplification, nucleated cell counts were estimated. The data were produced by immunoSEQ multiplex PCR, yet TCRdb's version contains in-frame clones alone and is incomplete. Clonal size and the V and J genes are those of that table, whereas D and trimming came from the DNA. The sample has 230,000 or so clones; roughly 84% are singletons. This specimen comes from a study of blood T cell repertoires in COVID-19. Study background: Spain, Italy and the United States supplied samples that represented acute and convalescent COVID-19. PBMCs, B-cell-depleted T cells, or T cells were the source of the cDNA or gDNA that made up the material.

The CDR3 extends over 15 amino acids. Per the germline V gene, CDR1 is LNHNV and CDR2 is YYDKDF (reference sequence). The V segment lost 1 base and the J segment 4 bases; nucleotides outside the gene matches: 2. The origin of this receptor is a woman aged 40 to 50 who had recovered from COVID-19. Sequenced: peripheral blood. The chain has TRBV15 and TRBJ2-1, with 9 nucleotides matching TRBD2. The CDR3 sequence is CATSRALAGYNEQFF. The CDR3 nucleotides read TGTGCCACCAGCAGAGCTCTAGCGGGGTACAATGAGCAGTTCTTC.